This T cell receptor beta chain is drawn from a study of T cell changes during pregnancy in multiple sclerosis. The length of the CDR3 is 16 residues. Looked up from germline, CDR1 is SEHNR and CDR2 is FQNEAQ (reference sequence). V was shortened by 1 base and J by 4 bases, with 17 bases between the two germline ends. This table comes from immunoSEQ multiplex PCR, and its TCRdb copy is limited to in-frame clones, with some not included. The profile shows around 100,000 clones, just over 90% of them singletons. This TCR came from a female donor in good health, enrolled as a control in a pregnancy study. The V gene is TRBV7-9, the J gene TRBJ2-7; D may be TRBD1 (6 bases). The input for sequencing was peripheral blood, taken in the second trimester of pregnancy. CDR3 region: CASSLEGGKGSYEQYF. The CDR3 nucleotides are TGTGCCAGCAGCTTAGAAGGGGGAAAAGGGTCTTACGAGCAGTACTTC. The whole variable domain, filled in from reference TRBV7-9 and TRBJ2-7, reads DTGVSQNPRHKITKRGQNVTFRCDPISEHNRLYWYRQTLGQGPEFLTYFQNEAQLEKSRLLSDRFSAERPKGSFSTLEIQRTEQGDSAMYLCASSLEGGKGSYEQYFGPGTRLTVT.